This entry lists 16 T cell receptor beta chains sequenced from one sample in a study of CD8+CD57+ T cells in acquired aplastic anemia. The study profiled TCR beta VDJ and CDR3 using genomic DNA as template. TCRdb reprocessed the reads with MiXCR, giving one entry per CDR3 protein. The table has about 270,000 distinct CDR3 sequences, around 60% seen once. Sequences were obtained from sorted CD4+, CD8+, or CD8+CD57+ T cells (not recorded which) from PBMCs. These receptors were collected from a human donor with severe aplastic anemia or a healthy control (not recorded which).

V usage is TRBV2 and J usage is TRBJ2-7; TRBD1 aligns across 9 bases. Germline CDR1 is SNHLY and CDR2 is FYNNEI. The CDR3 covers 14 residues. Unmatched junction bases numbered 6, after V lost 7 bases and J lost 2 bases. CDR3 residues: CASMSGQGTYEQYF. Here the CDR3 DNA reads TGTGCCAGCATGTCGGGACAGGGAACCTACGAGCAGTACTTC. Combining the CDR3 with reference TRBV2 and TRBJ2-7 gives the whole variable domain EPEVTQTPSHQVTQMGQEVILRCVPISNHLYFYWYRQILGQKVEFLVSFYNNEISEKSEIFDDQFSVERPDGSNFTLKIRSTKLEDSAMYFCASMSGQGTYEQYFGPGTRLTVT.

This clonotype was counted at least ten times. This chain uses TRBV20-1 with TRBJ1-6; 7 nucleotides align to TRBD1. Germline V gene lookup returns CDR1 DFQATT and CDR2 SNEGSKA (reference sequence). CDR3 length: 14 residues. V shed 3 bases and J 7 bases; nucleotides not matched to a gene: 6. This CDR3 reads CSASQGQNNSPLHF. The CDR3 nucleotides read TGCAGTGCTAGCCAGGGACAGAACAATTCACCCCTCCACTTT.

This clonotype was counted once. The chain employs TRBV9 and TRBJ2-7; 9 nucleotides line up with TRBD1. The CDR3 runs to 13 residues. Germline V lookup: CDR1 SGDLS, CDR2 YYNGEE. J lost 6 bases, V lost 6 bases, and 7 bases had no gene match. The CDR3 DNA reads as TGTGCCAGCACCGGGACAGGGACAATCGAGCAGTACTTC. Encoded protein: CASTGTGTIEQYF.

This clonotype was counted at least ten times. This chain uses TRBV7-4 with TRBJ2-7; the D call may be TRBD1 or TRBD2 (5 bases each). V lost 5 bases, J lost 3 bases, and 14 bases lay in between. There are 14 residues in the CDR3. The germline gives CDR1 SGHVT, CDR2 SQSDAQ. CDR3 nucleotide sequence: TGTGCCAGCAGCGTGGGACCTACCCTCTACGAGCAGTACTTC. This gives the protein CASSVGPTLYEQYF.

In this sample, this clonotype turned up many times. V is TRBV7-2 and J is TRBJ1-4; D call uncertain. Trimming took 1 base from V and 5 from J, leaving 11 bases between them. CDR1 and CDR2 (germline): SGHTA, FQGNSA. The CDR3 loop spans 15 amino acids. The CDR3 nucleotides are TGTGCCAGCAGCTTAGTTCGGGGTGCGAATGAAAAACTGTTTTTT. It codes for CASSLVRGANEKLFF.

The chain employs TRBV10-3 and TRBJ2-5; 10 bases are a match to TRBD2. CDR1 is ENHRY and CDR2 is SYGVKD in the germline V gene. Trimming cost V 10 bases and J 3 bases; bases outside gene matches: 2. The CDR3 is 12 amino acids. The CDR3 reads CATSGGEETQYF. The CDR3 nucleotides are TGTGCCACAAGCGGGGGGGAAGAGACCCAGTACTTC.

The J gene is TRBJ1-2, the V gene TRBV20-1, with 12 bases aligning to TRBD1. The CDR3 runs to 17 residues. V shed 1 base, J shed 5 bases, and the junction held 11 bases outside the gene matches. The V gene's germline CDR1 is DFQATT and CDR2 SNEGSKA (reference sequence). This chain's CDR3 is CSARGLSGTGGGYGYTF. The CDR3 coding sequence is TGCAGTGCTAGAGGTCTCTCAGGGACAGGGGGCGGGTATGGCTACACCTTC.

This chain connects TRBV6-5 to TRBJ2-1, with D perhaps TRBD2 (5 bases). The germline V and J ends were trimmed by 2 bases and 9 bases, with 17 bases remaining between them. Per the germline V gene, CDR1 is MNHEY and CDR2 is SVGAGI. This CDR3 is built from 15 residues. The chain's CDR3 is CASSYSLALLGEQFF. The CDR3 bases are TGTGCCAGCAGTTACAGCCTAGCCCTGCTCGGTGAGCAGTTCTTC.

The rearrangement links TRBV2 to TRBJ1-2; a possible D gene is TRBD1 (5 bases). V was clipped by 5 bases and J by 4 bases, with 11 bases between them. The CDR3 spans 13 residues. Germline V lookup: CDR1 SNHLY, CDR2 FYNNEI. The CDR3 region has the DNA TGTGCCAGCAGTCTCGACAGCCTCTATGGCTACACCTTC. This codes for CASSLDSLYGYTF.

J is TRBJ1-1 and V is TRBV5-1; TRBD1 matches at 8 bases. Unmatched junction bases numbered 12, after V lost 6 bases and J lost 5 bases. This CDR3 contains 15 residues. CDR1 and CDR2 from the germline V gene are SGHRS and YFSETQ. The CDR3 coding sequence is TGCGCCAGCACCCAACCCGGACAGGGTAGAACTGAAGCTTTCTTT. Its translation: CASTQPGQGRTEAFF.

The chain recombines TRBV7-8 with TRBJ1-4; 8 bases align to TRBD1. J gave up 7 bases and V 5 bases, and 12 bases lay outside the gene matches. The germline V gene encodes CDR1 SGHVS and CDR2 FQNEAQ. The CDR3 has 16 residues. The CDR3 sequence is CASSIKQGGRGEKLFF. In nucleotides, the CDR3 is TGTGCCAGCAGCATAAAACAGGGGGGGCGGGGTGAAAAACTGTTTTTT.

The chain recombines TRBV9 with TRBJ2-7; 12 bases agree with TRBD2. This CDR3 has 15 residues. Germline values: CDR1 SGDLS, CDR2 YYNGEE. After removal of 4 bases from V and 4 bases from J, the junction contained 6 bases not matched to a gene. The DNA for the CDR3 is TGTGCCAGCAGCCCCAGGCTAGCGGGAGGGTACGAGCAGTACTTC. It translates to CASSPRLAGGYEQYF.

This clonotype appeared a few times. V usage is TRBV10-2 and J usage is TRBJ1-2; D uncertain. CDR3 length: 12 residues. The germline V gene encodes CDR1 WSHSY and CDR2 SAAADI. Trimming cost V 2 bases and J 2 bases, with 3 bases left between them. The DNA for the CDR3 is TGCGCCAGCAGTGAGACAAACTATGGCTACACCTTC. This translates into CASSETNYGYTF.

V gene TRBV7-2 combines with J gene TRBJ2-7, with 9 bases that match TRBD2. The CDR3 is made up of 18 amino acids. J lost 2 bases, V lost 1 base, and 12 bases had no gene match. Germline V lookup: CDR1 SGHTA, CDR2 FQGNSA. Here the CDR3 reads CASSLGPGWSGRPYEQYF. DNA of the CDR3: TGTGCCAGCAGCTTAGGTCCGGGGTGGAGCGGGAGGCCCTACGAGCAGTACTTC.

The gene calls are TRBV7-8 and TRBJ1-1; no firm D call. The ends were cut back, 2 bases at V and 7 bases at J, with 17 bases in the middle. The CDR3 has 15 amino acids. Germline CDR1 is SGHVS and CDR2 is FQNEAQ. In nucleotides, the CDR3 is TGTGCCAGCAGCTTATCCCGGACCCTACAGAGTGAAGCTTTCTTT. Its protein product is CASSLSRTLQSEAFF.

This clonotype was seen ten or more times. V and J are TRBV12-3 or TRBV12-4 and TRBJ2-7; 11 bases align to TRBD2. This CDR3 region has 16 residues. V trimming: 6 bases; J trimming: 3 bases; junction bases outside the gene matches: 10. CDR3 DNA: TGTGCCAGCAGGACAGGTTCCGGGACTAGCGGCTACGAGCAGTACTTC. Amino acids: CASRTGSGTSGYEQYF.